The 15 T cell receptor beta chains listed next were all sequenced from one sample in a study of early T cells in non-severe SARS-CoV-2 infection. TCRdb reanalysed the 5' RACE reads using MiXCR and keeps one entry per CDR3 protein. The data show about 83,000 distinct CDR3 sequences, roughly 12% seen once. Sequencing was carried out using whole blood. The source of these receptors is an adult who was a healthcare worker with PCR-confirmed SARS-CoV-2 infection or an uninfected control (not recorded which).

By sample share, this clonotype is medium-sized. The gene calls are TRBV24-1 and TRBJ2-3, with 9 bases identical to TRBD2. The germline CDR1 and CDR2 sequences are KGHDR and SFDVKD. There are 15 residues in the CDR3. Germline trimming cut 7 bases from V and 4 bases from J; bases unmatched to any gene: 8. The CDR3 DNA is TGTGCCACCAGCCTTAGCGGGAGTATTTCAGATACGCAGTATTTT. Translated, it gives CATSLSGSISDTQYF.

This clonotype was counted ten times or more. The rearrangement links TRBV29-1 to TRBJ1-2, with D possibly being TRBD1 (5 bases). Trimming stripped 3 bases from V and 1 base from J, with 9 bases between. From germline, CDR1 is SQVTM and CDR2 ANQGSEA. CDR3 length: 13 amino acids. CDR3 coding DNA: TGCAGCGTTGAGTCGGGGGATAACTATGGCTACACCTTC. Its protein product is CSVESGDNYGYTF.

The chain links TRBV7-9 to TRBJ1-5, with unresolved D. The CDR3 runs 12 residues. Between the trimmed V and J ends, which lost 4 bases and 7 bases, there was a span of 8 bases. Germline CDR1 is SEHNR and CDR2 is FQNEAQ (reference sequence). The CDR3 region is CASSYGGQPQHF. The CDR3 nucleotides read TGTGCCAGCAGCTACGGAGGCCAGCCCCAGCATTTT.

The V call is TRBV29-1, the J call TRBJ2-5, with D maybe TRBD1 (5 bases). The V end lost 7 bases, the J end lost 8 bases, and 17 bases lay between the germline ends. This CDR3 region has 12 residues. In germline, CDR1 is SQVTM, CDR2 ANQGSEA. CDR3: CSADSYGETQYF. As DNA, the CDR3 is TGCAGCGCCGACAGTTATGGAGAAACCCAGTACTTC.

The genes are TRBV5-1 and TRBJ2-2; D perhaps matches TRBD1 (5 bases). The V gene's germline CDR1 is SGHRS and CDR2 YFSETQ. This CDR3 has 14 amino acids. Trimming took 4 bases from V and 1 from J, leaving 8 bases between them. The CDR3 sequence: CASSDGQNTGELFF. The CDR3 region has the DNA TGCGCCAGCAGCGATGGACAGAACACCGGGGAGCTGTTTTTT.

As DNA, the CDR3 is TGCAGTGCCAGCCCGGGGGCAGCTGGAGCCTACAATGAGCAGTTCTTC. The encoded protein is CSASPGAAGAYNEQFF. The chain uses TRBV20-1 and TRBJ2-1; D is possibly TRBD1 or TRBD2 (6 bases each). The CDR3 sequence is 16 residues long. V was pared by 6 bases and J by 2 bases, with 20 bases between. Germline CDR1 is DFQATT and CDR2 is SNEGSKA (reference sequence).

There are a few counts of this clonotype. The V and J genes are TRBV11-2 and TRBJ2-1, with TRBD2 matching over 8 bases. CDR1 is SGHAT and CDR2 is FQNNGV in the germline V gene. The CDR3 has 13 residues. With 6 bases clipped from V and 6 bases from J, the junction kept 4 bases outside the gene matches. CDR3 coding DNA: TGTGCCAGCAGAAAGGCGGGGGGCAATGAGCAGTTCTTC. Amino acid sequence: CASRKAGGNEQFF. Full variable domain (remainder filled in from reference TRBV11-2 and TRBJ2-1): EAGVAQSPRYKIIEKRQSVAFWCNPISGHATLYWYQQILGQGPKLLIQFQNNGVVDDSQLPKDRFSAERLKGVDSTLKIQPAKLEDSAVYLCASRKAGGNEQFFGPGTRLTVL.

The chain's CDR3 is CASSPGRHSYNSPLHF. The CDR3 DNA follows: TGTGCCAGCAGCCCCGGGAGGCACTCCTATAATTCACCCCTCCACTTT. V usage is TRBV7-2 and J usage is TRBJ1-6, with D unclear. Germline CDR1 SGHTA, CDR2 FQGNSA. The CDR3 consists of 16 residues. V lost 5 bases, J lost 0 bases, and 11 bases lay in between.

The V and J genes are TRBV10-2 and TRBJ1-1; no clear D. The germline CDR1 and CDR2 sequences are WSHSY and SAAADI. Trimming took 4 bases from V and 3 from J, leaving 6 bases between them. CDR3 length: 12 amino acids. CDR3 sequence: CASSVGYTEAFF. CDR3 nucleotides: TGCGCCAGCAGTGTAGGCTACACTGAAGCTTTCTTT.

This clonotype was counted ten times or more. This chain joins TRBV30 and TRBJ2-2; a weak D match, TRBD2 (6 bases). The CDR3 runs 16 residues. Trimming removed 5 bases from V and 5 bases from J, with 21 bases in between. In germline, CDR1 is GTSNPN, CDR2 SVGIG (reference sequence). The CDR3: CAWGTPGLDPTGELFF. The CDR3 bases are TGTGCCTGGGGAACGCCGGGACTGGACCCTACCGGGGAGCTGTTTTTT.

Here the CDR3 reads CASSFFKGRAEAFF. CDR3 nucleotides: TGTGCCAGCAGCTTCTTTAAGGGTAGGGCTGAAGCTTTCTTT. The J gene is TRBJ1-1, the V gene TRBV5-4; D is undetermined. Deletions cut 2 bases from V and 6 bases from J, with 14 bases between. CDR3 size: 14 residues. CDR1 is SGHNT and CDR2 is YYREEE in the germline V gene (reference sequence).

The chain uses TRBV19 and TRBJ2-7; 7 nucleotides align to TRBD1. Unmatched junction bases numbered 6, after V lost 5 bases and J lost 2 bases. This CDR3 spans 14 amino acids. CDR1 LNHDA and CDR2 SQIVND come from the germline V gene (reference sequence). The CDR3 loop reads CASSPGQRTYEQYF. The DNA of the CDR3 is TGTGCCAGTAGTCCGGGACAGCGGACCTACGAGCAGTACTTC.

A few counts support this clonotype. The chain links TRBV20-1 to TRBJ2-1; 11 nucleotides line up with TRBD2. V was pared by 2 bases and J by 5 bases, with 2 bases of the junction left unmatched. The CDR3 totals 14 residues. Germline-derived CDR1 and CDR2 are DFQATT and SNEGSKA (reference sequence). CDR3 nucleotide sequence: TGCAGTGCTAGAACTAGCGGGAGTGACAATGAGCAGTTCTTC. It yields the protein CSARTSGSDNEQFF.

Concerning this clonotype itself: Likely a read error: the CDR3 ends without its conserved phenylalanine or tryptophan. The chain recombines TRBV7-3 with TRBJ2-4; 9 nucleotides line up with TRBD2. V shed 2 bases and J 0 bases; nucleotides not matched to a gene: 2. CDR3 size: 16 residues. Per germline, CDR1 SGHTA and CDR2 FQGTGA. The CDR3 DNA sequence: TGTGCCAGCAGCTTAGCGGGAGGGGTAGCCAAAAACATTCAGTACTAC. Translation: CASSLAGGVAKNIQYY.

The sample holds many counts of this clonotype. This chain connects TRBV12-3 or TRBV12-4 to TRBJ2-3; 8 positions agree with TRBD2. V lost 10 bases, J lost 4 bases, and 7 bases stayed unmatched. The CDR3 has 13 amino acids. The CDR3 region is CATGTGGADTQYF. The CDR3 region has the DNA TGTGCCACAGGGACGGGAGGGGCAGATACGCAGTATTTT.